This T cell receptor beta chain was sequenced for a study of control samples from healthy donors and cancer patients. This CDR3 has 15 residues. Per the germline V gene, CDR1 is GTSNPN and CDR2 is SVGIG (reference sequence). V lost 3 bases to trimming and J lost 4 bases; unmatched junction nucleotides: 10. Assay: immunoSEQ multiplex PCR; the TCRdb copy retains only in-frame clones and omits some. This table has 78,000 or so clones, 75% to 90% appearing once. This clonotype was sampled from a man between 50 and 59 years old in good health. V and J are TRBV30 and TRBJ1-2; 8 positions match TRBD1. The sequenced material came from blood. The CDR3 sequence: CAWRAMGTGRYGYTF. CDR3 bases: TGTGCCTGGAGGGCAATGGGGACAGGCCGCTATGGCTACACCTTC.